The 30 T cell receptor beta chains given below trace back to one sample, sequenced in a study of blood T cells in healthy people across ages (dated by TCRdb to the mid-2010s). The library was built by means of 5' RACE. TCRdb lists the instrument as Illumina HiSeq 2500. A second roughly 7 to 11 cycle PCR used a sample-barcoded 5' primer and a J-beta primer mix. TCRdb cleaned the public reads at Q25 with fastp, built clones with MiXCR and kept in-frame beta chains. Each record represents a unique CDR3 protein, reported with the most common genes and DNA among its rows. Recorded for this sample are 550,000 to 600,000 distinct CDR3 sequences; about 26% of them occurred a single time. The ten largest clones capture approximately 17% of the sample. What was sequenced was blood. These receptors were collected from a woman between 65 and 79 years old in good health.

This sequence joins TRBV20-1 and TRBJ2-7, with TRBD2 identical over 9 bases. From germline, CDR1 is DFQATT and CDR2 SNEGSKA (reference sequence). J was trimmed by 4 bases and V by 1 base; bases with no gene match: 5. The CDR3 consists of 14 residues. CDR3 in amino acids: CSARGERGVYEQYF. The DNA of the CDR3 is TGCAGTGCTAGAGGGGAGCGGGGGGTTTACGAGCAGTACTTC.

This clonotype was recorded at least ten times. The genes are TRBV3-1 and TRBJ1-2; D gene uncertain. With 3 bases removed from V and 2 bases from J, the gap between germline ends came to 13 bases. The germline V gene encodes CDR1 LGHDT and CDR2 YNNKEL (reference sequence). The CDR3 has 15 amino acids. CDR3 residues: CASSQKGSRNYGYTF. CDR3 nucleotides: TGTGCCAGCAGCCAGAAGGGTTCCCGAAACTATGGCTACACCTTC.

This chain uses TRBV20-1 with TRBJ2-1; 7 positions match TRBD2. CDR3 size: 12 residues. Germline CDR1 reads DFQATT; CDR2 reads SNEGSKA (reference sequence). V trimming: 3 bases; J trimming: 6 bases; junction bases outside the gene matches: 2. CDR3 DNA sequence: TGCAGTGCTAGGGCTAGCGGCAATGAGCAGTTCTTC. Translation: CSARASGNEQFF.

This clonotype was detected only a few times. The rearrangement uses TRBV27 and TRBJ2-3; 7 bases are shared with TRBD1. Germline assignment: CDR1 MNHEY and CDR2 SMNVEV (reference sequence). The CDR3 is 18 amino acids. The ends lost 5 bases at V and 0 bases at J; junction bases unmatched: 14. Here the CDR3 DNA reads TGTGCCAGCAGTACTTTCTTCGGGACAGACACCAGCACAGATACGCAGTATTTT. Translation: CASSTFFGTDTSTDTQYF.

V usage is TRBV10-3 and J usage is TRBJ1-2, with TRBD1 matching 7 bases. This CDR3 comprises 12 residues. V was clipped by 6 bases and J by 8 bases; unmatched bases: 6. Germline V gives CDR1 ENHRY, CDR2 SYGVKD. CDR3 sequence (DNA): TGTGCCATCAGCCCTAACAGGGGAGGCTACACCTTC. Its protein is CAISPNRGGYTF.

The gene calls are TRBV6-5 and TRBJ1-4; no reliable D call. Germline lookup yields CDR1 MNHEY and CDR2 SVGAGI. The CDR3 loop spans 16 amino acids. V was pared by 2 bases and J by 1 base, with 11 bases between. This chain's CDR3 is CASSYHSGRTNEKLFF. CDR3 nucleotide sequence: TGTGCCAGCAGTTACCATAGTGGGAGAACTAATGAAAAACTGTTTTTT.

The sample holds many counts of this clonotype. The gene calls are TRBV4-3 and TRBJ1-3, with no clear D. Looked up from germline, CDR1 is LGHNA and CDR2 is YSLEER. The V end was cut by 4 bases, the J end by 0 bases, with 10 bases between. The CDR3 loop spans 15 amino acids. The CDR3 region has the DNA TGCGCCAGCAGCCCAGACGGGGACTCTGGAAACACCATATATTTT. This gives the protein CASSPDGDSGNTIYF.

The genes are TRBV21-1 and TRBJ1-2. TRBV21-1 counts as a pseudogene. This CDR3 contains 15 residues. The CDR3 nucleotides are TGTGCCAACAGCAAAGGAGGAGGGGTAAACTATGGCTACACCTTC. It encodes CANSKGGGVNYGYTF.

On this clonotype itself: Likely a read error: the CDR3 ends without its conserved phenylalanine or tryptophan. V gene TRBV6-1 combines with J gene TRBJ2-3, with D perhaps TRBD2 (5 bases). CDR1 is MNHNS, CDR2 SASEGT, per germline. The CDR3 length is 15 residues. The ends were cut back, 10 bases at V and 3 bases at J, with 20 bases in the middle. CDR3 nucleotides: TGTGCCACGAGGAGGAAGGAAAGCCGGACAGATACGCAGTATTCT. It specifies CATRRKESRTDTQYS.

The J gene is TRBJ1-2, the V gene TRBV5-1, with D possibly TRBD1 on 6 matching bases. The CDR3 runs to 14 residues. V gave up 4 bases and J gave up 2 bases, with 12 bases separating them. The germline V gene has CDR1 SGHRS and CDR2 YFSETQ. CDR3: CASSPDSGNYGYTF. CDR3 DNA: TGCGCCAGCAGCCCGGACAGCGGGAACTATGGCTACACCTTC. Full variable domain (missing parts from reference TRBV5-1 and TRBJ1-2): KAGVTQTPRYLIKTRGQQVTLSCSPISGHRSVSWYQQTPGQGLQFLFEYFSETQRNKGNFPGRFSGRQFSNSRSEMNVSTLELGDSALYLCASSPDSGNYGYTFGSGTRLTVV.

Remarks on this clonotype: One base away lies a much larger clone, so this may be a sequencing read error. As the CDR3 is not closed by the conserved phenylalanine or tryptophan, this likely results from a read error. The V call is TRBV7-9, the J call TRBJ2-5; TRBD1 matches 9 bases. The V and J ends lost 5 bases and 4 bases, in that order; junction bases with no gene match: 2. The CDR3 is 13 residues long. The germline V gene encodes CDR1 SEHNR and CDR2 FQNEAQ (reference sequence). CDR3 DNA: TGTGCCAGCAGCCTACAGGGGGCAGAGACCCAGTACCTC. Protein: CASSLQGAETQYL.

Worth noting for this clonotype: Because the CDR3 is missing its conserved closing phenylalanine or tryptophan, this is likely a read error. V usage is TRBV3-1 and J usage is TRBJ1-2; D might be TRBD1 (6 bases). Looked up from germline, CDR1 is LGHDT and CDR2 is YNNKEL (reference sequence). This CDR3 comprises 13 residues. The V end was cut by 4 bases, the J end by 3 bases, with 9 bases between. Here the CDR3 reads CASSPRQDYGYTS. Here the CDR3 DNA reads TGTGCCAGCAGCCCCAGACAGGACTATGGCTACACCTCC.

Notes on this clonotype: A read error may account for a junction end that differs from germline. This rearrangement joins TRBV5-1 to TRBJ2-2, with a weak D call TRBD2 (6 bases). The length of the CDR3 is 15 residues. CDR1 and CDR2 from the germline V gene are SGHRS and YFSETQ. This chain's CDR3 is CASSLELVNTGGLFF. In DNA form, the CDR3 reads TGCGCCAGCAGCTTGGAGCTAGTGAACACCGGGGGGCTGTTTTTT. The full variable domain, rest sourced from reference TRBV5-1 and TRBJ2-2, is KAGVTQTPRYLIKTRGQQVTLSCSPISGHRSVSWYQQTPGQGLQFLFEYFSETQRNKGNFPGRFSGRQFSNSRSEMNVSTLELGDSALYLCASSLELVNTGGLFFGEGSRLTVL.

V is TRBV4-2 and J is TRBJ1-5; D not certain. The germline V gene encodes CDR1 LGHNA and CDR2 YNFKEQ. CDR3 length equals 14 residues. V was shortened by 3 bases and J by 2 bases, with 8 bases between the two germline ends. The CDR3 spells CASSQAGGNQPQHF. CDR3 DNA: TGTGCCAGCAGCCAGGCGGGAGGCAATCAGCCCCAGCATTTT.

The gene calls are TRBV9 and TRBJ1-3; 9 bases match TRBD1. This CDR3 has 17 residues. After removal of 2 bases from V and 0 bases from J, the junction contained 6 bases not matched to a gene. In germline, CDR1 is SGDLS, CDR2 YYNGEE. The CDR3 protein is CASSVRGTGISGNTIYF. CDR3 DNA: TGTGCCAGCAGCGTTCGAGGGACAGGGATCTCTGGAAACACCATATATTTT.

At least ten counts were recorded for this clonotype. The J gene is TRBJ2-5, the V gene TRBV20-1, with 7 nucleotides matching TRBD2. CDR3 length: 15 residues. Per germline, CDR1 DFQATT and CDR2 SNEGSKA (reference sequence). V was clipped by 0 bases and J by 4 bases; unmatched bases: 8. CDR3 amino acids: CSAREGGGRGETQYF. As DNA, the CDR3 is TGCAGTGCTAGAGAAGGTGGAGGGAGGGGAGAGACCCAGTACTTC.

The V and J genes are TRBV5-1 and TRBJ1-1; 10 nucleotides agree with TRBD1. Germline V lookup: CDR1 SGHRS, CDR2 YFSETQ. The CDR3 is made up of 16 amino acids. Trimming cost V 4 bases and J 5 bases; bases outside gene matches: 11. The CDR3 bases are TGCGCCAGCAGCCACGCCTTAGACAGGGGGCGGACTGAAGCTTTCTTT. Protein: CASSHALDRGRTEAFF.

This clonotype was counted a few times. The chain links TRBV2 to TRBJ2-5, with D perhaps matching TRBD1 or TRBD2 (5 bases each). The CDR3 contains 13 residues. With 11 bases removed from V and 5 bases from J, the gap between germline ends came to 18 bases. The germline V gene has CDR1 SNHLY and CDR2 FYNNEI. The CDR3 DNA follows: TGTGCCTTCGGCGCGTCCGAGGGGGAGACCCAGTACTTC. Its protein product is CAFGASEGETQYF.

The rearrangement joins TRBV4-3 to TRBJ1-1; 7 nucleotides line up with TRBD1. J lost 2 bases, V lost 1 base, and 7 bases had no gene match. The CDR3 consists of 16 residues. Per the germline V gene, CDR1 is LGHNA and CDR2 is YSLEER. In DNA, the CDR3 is TGCGCCAGCAGCCAAGGTTTCGGGACAGCAAACACTGAAGCTTTCTTT. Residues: CASSQGFGTANTEAFF.

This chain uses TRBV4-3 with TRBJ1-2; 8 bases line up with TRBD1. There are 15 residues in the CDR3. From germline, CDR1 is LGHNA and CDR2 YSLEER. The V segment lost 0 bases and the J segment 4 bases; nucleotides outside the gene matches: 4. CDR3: CASSQEADRAYGYTF. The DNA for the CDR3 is TGCGCCAGCAGCCAAGAAGCGGACAGGGCCTATGGCTACACCTTC.

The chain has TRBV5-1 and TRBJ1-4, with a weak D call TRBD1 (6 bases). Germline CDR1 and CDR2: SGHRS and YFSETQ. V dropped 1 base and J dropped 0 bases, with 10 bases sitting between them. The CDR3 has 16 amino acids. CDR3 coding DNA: TGCGCCAGCAGCTTGACAGGGTATACAACTAATGAAAAACTGTTTTTT. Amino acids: CASSLTGYTTNEKLFF.

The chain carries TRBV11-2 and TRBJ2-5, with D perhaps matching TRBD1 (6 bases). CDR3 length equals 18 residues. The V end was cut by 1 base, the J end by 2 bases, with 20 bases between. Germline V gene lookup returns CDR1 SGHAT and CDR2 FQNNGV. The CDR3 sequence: CASSLVGVGQGRQETQYF. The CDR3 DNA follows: TGTGCCAGCAGCTTAGTAGGTGTGGGGCAGGGGAGACAAGAGACCCAGTACTTC.

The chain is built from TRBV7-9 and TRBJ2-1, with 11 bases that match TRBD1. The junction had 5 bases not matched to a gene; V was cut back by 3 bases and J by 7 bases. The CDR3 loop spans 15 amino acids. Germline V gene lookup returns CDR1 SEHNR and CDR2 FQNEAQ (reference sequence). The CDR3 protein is CASSFSDRGRNEQFF. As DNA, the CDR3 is TGTGCCAGCAGCTTTTCGGACAGGGGGCGGAATGAGCAGTTCTTC.

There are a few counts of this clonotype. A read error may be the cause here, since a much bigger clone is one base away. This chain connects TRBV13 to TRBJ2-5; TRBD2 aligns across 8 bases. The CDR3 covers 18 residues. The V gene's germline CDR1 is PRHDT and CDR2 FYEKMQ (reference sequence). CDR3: CASSLGRGGTPPQETQCF. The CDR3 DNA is TGTGCCAGCAGCTTAGGACGGGGGGGAACCCCCCCCCAAGAGACCCAGTGCTTC.

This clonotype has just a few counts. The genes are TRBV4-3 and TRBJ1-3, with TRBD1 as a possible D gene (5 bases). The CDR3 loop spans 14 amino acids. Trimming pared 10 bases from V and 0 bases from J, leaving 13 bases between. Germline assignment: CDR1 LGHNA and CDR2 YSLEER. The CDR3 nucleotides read TGCGCCACCAGTTCCCAGGGCTCTGGAAACACCATATATTTT. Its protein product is CATSSQGSGNTIYF.

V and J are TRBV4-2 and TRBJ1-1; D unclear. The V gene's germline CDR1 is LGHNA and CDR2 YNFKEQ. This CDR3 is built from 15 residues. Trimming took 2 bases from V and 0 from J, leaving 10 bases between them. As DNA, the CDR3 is TGTGCCAGCAGCCAAAGAGATCGGATGAACACTGAAGCTTTCTTT. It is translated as CASSQRDRMNTEAFF.

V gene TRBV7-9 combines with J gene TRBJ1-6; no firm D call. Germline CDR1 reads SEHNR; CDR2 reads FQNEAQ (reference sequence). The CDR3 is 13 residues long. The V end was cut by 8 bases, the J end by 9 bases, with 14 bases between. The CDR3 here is CASWAPNGSPLHF. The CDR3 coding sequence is TGTGCCAGCTGGGCCCCCAACGGTTCACCCCTCCACTTT.

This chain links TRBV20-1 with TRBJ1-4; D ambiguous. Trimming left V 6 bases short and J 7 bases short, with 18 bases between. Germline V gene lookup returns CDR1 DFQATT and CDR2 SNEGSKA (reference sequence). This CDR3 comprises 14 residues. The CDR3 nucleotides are TGCAGTGCAAGATCCACGGGGTATGGTGAAAAACTGTTTTTT. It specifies CSARSTGYGEKLFF.

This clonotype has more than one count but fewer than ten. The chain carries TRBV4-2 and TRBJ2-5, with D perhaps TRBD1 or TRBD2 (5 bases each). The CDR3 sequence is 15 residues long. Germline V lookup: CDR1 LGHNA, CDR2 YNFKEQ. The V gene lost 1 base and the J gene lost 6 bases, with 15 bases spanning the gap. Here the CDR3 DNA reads TGTGCCAGCAGCCAAGGAAGTGGGACCCGTCAGACCCAGTACTTC. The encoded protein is CASSQGSGTRQTQYF.

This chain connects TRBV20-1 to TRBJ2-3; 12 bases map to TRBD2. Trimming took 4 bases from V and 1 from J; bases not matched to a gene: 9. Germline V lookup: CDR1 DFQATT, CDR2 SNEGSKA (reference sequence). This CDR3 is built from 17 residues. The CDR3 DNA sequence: TGCAGTGCTATATACCTAGCGGGGGGGCCGGGCACAGATACGCAGTATTTT. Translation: CSAIYLAGGPGTDTQYF.